Reported below is one T cell receptor (beta chain). The V end was cut by 4 bases, the J end by 1 base, with 10 bases between. Germline lookup yields CDR1 MNHEY and CDR2 SVGAGI. CDR3 length equals 15 residues. The sample originates from a study of cytotoxic CD8 clonotypes in ibrutinib-treated CLL. At the level of the study: Responses: around 25 partial, 2 complete; after median approximately 68 months, approximately 14 stayed remitted, approximately twelve progressed. Samples had a mean of approximately 260,000 productive templates and about 93,000 productive rearrangements.

Clones were sequenced by immunoSEQ multiplex PCR, and TCRdb holds only the in-frame ones, with some missing. The sample has approximately 84,000 clones, 85% to 90% seen once. Around 2 micrograms of genomic DNA from cryopreserved PBMCs went into TCR beta libraries. The rearrangement joins TRBV6-5 to TRBJ2-2; D is perhaps TRBD2 (5 bases). This sample comprised PBMCs, obtained before ibrutinib treatment. This TCR was sampled from a human donor with chronic lymphocytic leukemia. The CDR3 spells CASSSGIWNTGELFF. The CDR3 DNA reads TGTGCCAGCAGTTCCGGGATATGGAACACCGGGGAGCTGTTTTTT.